One and the same sample provided the 14 T cell receptor beta chains below, sequenced in a study of cytomegalovirus exposure and HLA in healthy donors. The method was immunoSEQ multiplex PCR; TCRdb's version includes in-frame clones alone and lacks a portion of them. The repertoire holds some 54,000 clones, over 75% seen once, with approximately 3% in the top ten. The sample comprised PBMCs. The receptors originated from a man between 18 and 35 years old in good health and CMV-seronegative.

The genes are TRBV5-1 and TRBJ2-1, with 8 bases lining up with TRBD2. There are 15 residues in the CDR3. Trimming at V came to 0 bases and at J to 8 bases, leaving 7 bases not matched to a gene. Germline V CDR1 and CDR2: SGHRS, YFSETQ. The CDR3 DNA reads as TGCGCCAGCAGCTTGGATCACGGGAGGGCCTATGAGCAGTTCTTC. Translated, it gives CASSLDHGRAYEQFF.

The chain has TRBV29-1 and TRBJ2-3, with D perhaps matching TRBD1 (6 bases). Per the germline V gene, CDR1 is SQVTM and CDR2 is ANQGSEA. The CDR3 has 12 amino acids. Trimming left V 6 bases short and J 4 bases short, with 11 bases between. The CDR3 sequence: CSVYRVADTQYF. CDR3 nucleotide sequence: TGCAGCGTATACAGGGTCGCAGATACGCAGTATTTT.

This chain links TRBV6-6 with TRBJ2-5; TRBD1 might be the D (6 bases). The CDR3 contains 15 residues. Germline V gene sequence: CDR1 MNHNY, CDR2 SVGAGI (reference sequence). The V gene lost 8 bases and the J gene lost 1 base, with 17 bases spanning the gap. CDR3 in amino acids: CASGKRQDSQETQYF. CDR3 nucleotides: TGTGCCAGCGGGAAGAGACAGGACTCCCAAGAGACCCAGTACTTC.

The J gene is TRBJ2-7, the V gene TRBV5-5; 7 bases match TRBD2. After removal of 5 bases from V and 5 bases from J, the junction contained 10 bases not matched to a gene. The CDR3 consists of 14 residues. Germline CDR1 SGHKS, CDR2 YYEKEE (reference sequence). The CDR3 DNA follows: TGTGCCAGCAGTCTCCCTAGGCGGGAGAACGAGCAGTACTTC. Translation: CASSLPRRENEQYF. The full variable domain, its missing parts supplied by reference TRBV5-5 and TRBJ2-7, is DAGVTQSPTHLIKTRGQQVTLRCSPISGHKSVSWYQQVLGQGPQFIFQYYEKEERGRGNFPDRFSARQFPNYSSELNVNALLLGDSALYLCASSLPRRENEQYFGPGTRLTVT.

This chain links TRBV4-2 with TRBJ2-1; TRBD2 agrees at 8 bases. Germline CDR1 is LGHNA and CDR2 is YNFKEQ. There are 17 residues in the CDR3. J gave up 4 bases and V 1 base, and 9 bases lay outside the gene matches. In DNA, the CDR3 is TGTGCCAGCAGCCAAGGGCTAGCGGGCGCTGATTACAATGAGCAGTTCTTC. It is translated as CASSQGLAGADYNEQFF.

The chain couples TRBV6-5 to TRBJ2-3; TRBD1 is a possible D gene (6 bases). CDR3 size: 14 residues. Germline loops: CDR1 MNHEY, CDR2 SVGAGI. Trimming left V 6 bases short and J 2 bases short, with 12 bases between. The DNA of the CDR3 is TGTGCCAGCAGGCAGGGGACATTCACAGATACGCAGTATTTT. Its protein product is CASRQGTFTDTQYF.

The rearrangement uses TRBV6-1 and TRBJ1-3; D is possibly TRBD1 (6 bases). The V end was cut by 3 bases, the J end by 4 bases, with 10 bases between. CDR3 length equals 14 residues. The germline V gene has CDR1 MNHNS and CDR2 SASEGT. The CDR3 nucleotides are TGTGCCAGCAGTGATGGGGGGGCAGGAAACACCATATATTTT. Translation gives CASSDGGAGNTIYF.

This sequence joins TRBV14 and TRBJ2-5; D is possibly TRBD1 (5 bases). Germline loops: CDR1 SGHDN, CDR2 FVKESK. V lost 1 base, J lost 7 bases, and 16 bases lay in between. The CDR3 is 15 amino acids. CDR3 loop: CASSQVSLGLWTQYF. For the CDR3, the DNA is TGTGCCAGCAGCCAAGTCTCCCTGGGGCTGTGGACCCAGTACTTC.

V is TRBV30 and J is TRBJ2-2, with D possibly being TRBD2 (5 bases). Germline V CDR1 and CDR2: GTSNPN, SVGIG (reference sequence). The CDR3 runs to 14 residues. Trimming removed 4 bases at V and 7 bases at J, with 16 bases between. The CDR3, as DNA: TGTGCCTGGACCCGGGTGGCCGGGGACGGGGAGCTGTTTTTT. Protein product: CAWTRVAGDGELFF.

This clone has just one count. This rearrangement joins TRBV19 to TRBJ2-7, with D perhaps TRBD1 (6 bases). This CDR3 comprises 14 residues. V was cut by 6 bases and J by 1 base, with 13 bases left in between. The germline V gene has CDR1 LNHDA and CDR2 SQIVND (reference sequence). CDR3 sequence reads: CASRSGALSYEQYF. The CDR3 region has the DNA TGTGCCAGTAGATCAGGGGCCCTTTCCTACGAGCAGTACTTC.

This chain joins TRBV29-1 and TRBJ2-5; a possible D gene is TRBD2 (6 bases). The V gene lost 3 bases and the J gene lost 7 bases, with 15 bases spanning the gap. The CDR3 consists of 13 residues. Germline CDR1 reads SQVTM; CDR2 reads ANQGSEA. The CDR3 is CSVDRDSAVTQYF. DNA for the CDR3: TGCAGCGTTGATAGGGACTCTGCGGTGACCCAGTACTTC.

This chain links TRBV11-3 with TRBJ2-1; maybe TRBD2 (5 bases). V lost 3 bases, J lost 3 bases, and 9 bases lay in between. The CDR3 spans 14 residues. CDR1 is SGHNT and CDR2 is YENEEA in the germline V gene. The CDR3 spells CASSFEGFYNEQFF. The CDR3 DNA follows: TGTGCCAGCAGCTTTGAGGGATTCTACAATGAGCAGTTCTTC.

V is TRBV19 and J is TRBJ2-3, with TRBD2 matching 8 bases. V lost 3 bases, J lost 5 bases, and 4 bases stayed unmatched. The germline CDR1 and CDR2 sequences are LNHDA and SQIVND (reference sequence). CDR3 length equals 14 residues. CDR3 nucleotide sequence: TGTGCCAGTAGTATTGAAACTAGCGGAGATACGCAGTATTTT. Its protein is CASSIETSGDTQYF.

The rearrangement links TRBV2 to TRBJ1-1; D is unclear. Germline V lookup: CDR1 SNHLY, CDR2 FYNNEI. V was cut by 6 bases and J by 1 base, with 9 bases left in between. The CDR3 has 13 residues. CDR3 amino acids: CASSGEGNTEAFF. The DNA for the CDR3 is TGTGCCAGCAGCGGGGAGGGGAACACTGAAGCTTTCTTT.